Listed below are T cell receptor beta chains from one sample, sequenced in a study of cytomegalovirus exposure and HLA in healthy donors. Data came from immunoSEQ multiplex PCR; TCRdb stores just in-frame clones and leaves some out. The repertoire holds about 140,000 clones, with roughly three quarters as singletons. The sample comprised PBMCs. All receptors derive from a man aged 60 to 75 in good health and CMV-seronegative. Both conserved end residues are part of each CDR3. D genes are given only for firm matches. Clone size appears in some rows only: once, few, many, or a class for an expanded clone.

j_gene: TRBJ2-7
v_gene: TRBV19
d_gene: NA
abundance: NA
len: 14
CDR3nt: TGTGCCAGTAGTATAGGGCGGAACTCCTACGAGCAGTACTTC
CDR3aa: CASSIGRNSYEQYF

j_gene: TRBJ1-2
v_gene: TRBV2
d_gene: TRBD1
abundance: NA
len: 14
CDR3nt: TGTGCCAGCAGTGAACCTAGGGGGCTCTATGGCTACACCTTC
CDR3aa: CASSEPRGLYGYTF

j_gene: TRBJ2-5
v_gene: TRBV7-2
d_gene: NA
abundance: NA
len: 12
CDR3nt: TGTGCCAGCTCGGGACCACAGGGGACCCAGTACTTC
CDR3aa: CASSGPQGTQYF

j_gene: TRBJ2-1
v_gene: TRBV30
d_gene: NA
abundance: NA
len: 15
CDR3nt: TGTGCCTGGAGTATGATAGCGGAAACCTACAATGAGCAGTTCTTC
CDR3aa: CAWSMIAETYNEQFF

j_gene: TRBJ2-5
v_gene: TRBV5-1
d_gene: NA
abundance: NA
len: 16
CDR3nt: TGCGCCAGCAGTCGGGCTAGCCTTAGGGTCGGAGAGACCCAGTACTTC
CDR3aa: CASSRASLRVGETQYF

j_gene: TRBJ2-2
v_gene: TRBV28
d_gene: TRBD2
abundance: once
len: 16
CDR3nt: TGTGCCAGCAGTTTAGCGGGAGGGCCTCGCACCGGGGAGCTGTTTTTT
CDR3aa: CASSLAGGPRTGELFF

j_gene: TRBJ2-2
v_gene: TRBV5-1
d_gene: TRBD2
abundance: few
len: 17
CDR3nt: TGCGCCAGCAGCTTGTGGGCGGGAGGGCCTGACACCGGGGAGCTGTTTTTT
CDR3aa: CASSLWAGGPDTGELFF

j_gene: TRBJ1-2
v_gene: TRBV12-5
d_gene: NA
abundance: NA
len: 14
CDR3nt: TGTGCTAGTGGTCCTGAGAACCCCGGTGGTGGCTACACCTTC
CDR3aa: CASGPENPGGGYTF

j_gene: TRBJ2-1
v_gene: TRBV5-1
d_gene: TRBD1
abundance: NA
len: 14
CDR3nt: TGCGCCAGCAGCCAGGACAGGGCCTACAATGAGCAGTTCTTC
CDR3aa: CASSQDRAYNEQFF

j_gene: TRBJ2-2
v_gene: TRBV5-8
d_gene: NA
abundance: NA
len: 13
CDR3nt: TGTGCCAGCAGCTTAAGCCTTACCGGGGAGCTGTTTTTT
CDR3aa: CASSLSLTGELFF

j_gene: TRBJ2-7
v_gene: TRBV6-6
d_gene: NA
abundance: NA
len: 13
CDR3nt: TGTGCCAGCAGCGCGGCAGTCTCCTACGAGCAGTACTTC
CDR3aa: CASSAAVSYEQYF

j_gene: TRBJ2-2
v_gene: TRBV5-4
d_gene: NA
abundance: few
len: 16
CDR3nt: TGTGCCAGCAGCTTGTACCGCGCCCGAACCACCGGGGAGCTGTTTTTT
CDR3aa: CASSLYRARTTGELFF

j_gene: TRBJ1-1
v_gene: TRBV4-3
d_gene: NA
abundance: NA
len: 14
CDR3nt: TGCGCCAGCAGCCTCGGGACTGCGAACACTGAAGCTTTCTTT
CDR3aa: CASSLGTANTEAFF

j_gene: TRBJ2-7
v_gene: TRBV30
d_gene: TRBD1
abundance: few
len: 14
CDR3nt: TGTGCCTGGAGTTTAGGGACAGGCTCCTACGAGCAGTACTTC
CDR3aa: CAWSLGTGSYEQYF

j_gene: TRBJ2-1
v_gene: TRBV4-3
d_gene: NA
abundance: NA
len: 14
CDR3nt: TGCGCCAGCAGCCGAGGACTTACCTCGAATGAGCAGTTCTTC
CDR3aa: CASSRGLTSNEQFF

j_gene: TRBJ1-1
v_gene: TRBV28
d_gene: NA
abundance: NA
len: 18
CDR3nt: TGTGCCAGCAGCCCCCCAGACGGGAGGATGTTGGGGGACACTGAAGCTTTCTTT
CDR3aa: CASSPPDGRMLGDTEAFF

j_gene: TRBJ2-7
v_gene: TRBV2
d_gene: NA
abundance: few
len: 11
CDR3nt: TGTGCCAGCAGTGAAACATACGAGCAGTACTTC
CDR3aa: CASSETYEQYF

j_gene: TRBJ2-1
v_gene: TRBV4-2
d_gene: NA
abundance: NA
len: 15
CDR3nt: TGTGCCAGCAGCCAACTTACTCCCTCCCACAATGAGCAGTTCTTC
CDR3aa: CASSQLTPSHNEQFF

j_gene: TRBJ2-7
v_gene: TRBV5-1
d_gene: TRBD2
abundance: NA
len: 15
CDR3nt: TGCGCCAGCAGCCTAGTAGCGGGAGGCTCCTACGAGCAGTACTTC
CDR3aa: CASSLVAGGSYEQYF

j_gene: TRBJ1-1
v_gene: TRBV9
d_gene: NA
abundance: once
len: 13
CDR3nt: TGTGCCAGCAGCGTTACAGGGAACACTGAAGCTTTCTTT
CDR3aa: CASSVTGNTEAFF

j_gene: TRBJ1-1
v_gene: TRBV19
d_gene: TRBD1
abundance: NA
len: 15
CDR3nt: TGTGCCAGTAGCCTAGGGACAGGGCTGAACACTGAAGCTTTCTTT
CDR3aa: CASSLGTGLNTEAFF

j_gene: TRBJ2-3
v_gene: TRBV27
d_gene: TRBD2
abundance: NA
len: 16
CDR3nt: TGTGCCAGCAGTCTTTACGCGGGAGTAGGGACAGATACGCAGTATTTT
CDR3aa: CASSLYAGVGTDTQYF

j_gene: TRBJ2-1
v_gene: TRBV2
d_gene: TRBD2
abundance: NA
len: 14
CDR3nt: TGTGCCAGCAGTGAACTTCTAGCGGACAATGAGCAGTTCTTC
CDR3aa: CASSELLADNEQFF

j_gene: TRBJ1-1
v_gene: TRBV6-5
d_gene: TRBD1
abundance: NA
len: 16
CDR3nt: TGTGCCAGCAGTTACTCTTCCGGGACAGGGGCGACTGAAGCTTTCTTT
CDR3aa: CASSYSSGTGATEAFF